Sequencing of this T cell receptor beta chain was carried out in a study of blood T cells in healthy people across ages. Every sample had a minimum of 6.5 million PBMCs isolated. The CDR3 covers 12 residues. CDR1 and CDR2 (germline): SEHNR, FQNEAQ (reference sequence). V was pared by 3 bases and J by 8 bases, with 5 bases between. Through a sample-barcoded 5' primer and a J-beta primer mix, a second PCR was run for roughly 6 to 11 cycles. TCRdb ran MiXCR on the 5' RACE reads and lists one entry per CDR3 protein. The sample includes over 700,000 distinct CDR3 sequences, just under 25% of them seen just once. The data were also submitted as part of a second study, on T cells of mothers and their children. That investigation notes: It was through the M1S primer of the second PCR that sample barcodes and 2-4 random nucleotides were added. Normalized overlap was always slightly, never significantly, higher in related than unrelated mother-child pairs.

The V and J genes are TRBV7-9 and TRBJ1-6, with D unresolved. Sequencing was carried out using blood. The clonotype comes from a boy aged 5-17 years in good health. The CDR3 loop reads CASSLPDSPLHF. CDR3 DNA sequence: TGTGCCAGCAGCTTGCCGGATTCACCCCTCCACTTT.